The 32 T cell receptor beta chains below come from one sample, sequenced in a study of T-cell memory formation after mild COVID-19. From the 5' RACE reads, TCRdb called clonotypes with MiXCR, one entry per CDR3 protein. The data hold 100,000 to 150,000 distinct CDR3 sequences, with about 6% observed a single time. Sequencing input: PBMCs or a T cell subset sorted from them (not recorded which). Every receptor here comes from an adult woman who had mild COVID-19 (a few samples of this study predate the infection). Cell type and time point are not known.

In its sample, this clonotype was seen many times. V gene TRBV20-1 combines with J gene TRBJ2-1, with TRBD2 matching 8 bases. The CDR3 has 15 amino acids. Germline CDR1 DFQATT, CDR2 SNEGSKA (reference sequence). J gave up 0 bases and V 2 bases, and 3 bases lay outside the gene matches. The CDR3 bases are TGCAGTGCTAGACTAGCGGGTAGCTCCTACAATGAGCAGTTCTTC. It yields the protein CSARLAGSSYNEQFF.

This clonotype was seen more than once but under ten times. This likely comes from a read error, as the CDR3 has no conserved phenylalanine or tryptophan at its end. The DNA is left out, because the CDR3 cannot be placed on it with certainty; the CDR3 is given as TCRdb lists it. V usage is TRBV12-3 or TRBV12-4 and J usage is TRBJ1-2; the D call TRBD1 from the table was never checked on the DNA. Including both end residues, the CDR3 is 10 amino acids long. The CDR3 here is CASSLGPTHL.

This clonotype was counted only a few times. The V call is TRBV19, the J call TRBJ2-7, with D unclear. The CDR3 is 13 residues long. V lost 1 base and J 0 bases, leaving 4 bases between the germline ends. Germline loops: CDR1 LNHDA, CDR2 SQIVND (reference sequence). This CDR3 reads CASSIGDSYEQYF. The CDR3, as DNA: TGTGCCAGTAGTATAGGCGACTCCTACGAGCAGTACTTC.

This clonotype was recorded at least ten times. The V gene is TRBV6-5, the J gene TRBJ2-7; a possible D gene is TRBD1 (5 bases). The CDR3 is made up of 12 amino acids. With 4 bases removed from V and 12 bases from J, the gap between germline ends came to 16 bases. The V gene's germline CDR1 is MNHEY and CDR2 SVGAGI. DNA of the CDR3: TGTGCCAGCAGTTCAAACAGGCGTCCGACGTACTTC. It translates to CASSSNRRPTYF.

The V and J genes are TRBV20-1 and TRBJ1-2; 7 bases are shared with TRBD1. In germline, CDR1 is DFQATT, CDR2 SNEGSKA (reference sequence). This CDR3 has 14 amino acids. Trimming cost V 2 bases and J 4 bases; bases outside gene matches: 7. The CDR3 protein is CSARPWTGSYGYTF. CDR3 DNA sequence: TGCAGTGCTAGACCCTGGACAGGAAGCTATGGCTACACCTTC.

Ten or more counts support this clonotype. The V and J genes are TRBV7-8 and TRBJ2-3; the match to TRBD2 covers 8 bases. CDR1 is SGHVS and CDR2 is FQNEAQ in the germline V gene. The CDR3 sequence is 17 residues long. V was pared by 2 bases and J by 5 bases, with 12 bases of the junction left unmatched. Here the CDR3 DNA reads TGTGCCAGCAGCTTAATGGCGGGGGGTCGATTCCGAGATACGCAGTATTTT. Its protein product is CASSLMAGGRFRDTQYF.

This clonotype has at least ten counts. J is TRBJ2-3 and V is TRBV5-5; no definite D call. Trimming removed 4 bases at V and 1 base at J, with 7 bases between. Per germline, CDR1 SGHKS and CDR2 YYEKEE (reference sequence). This CDR3 has 13 amino acids. The CDR3 nucleotides read TGTGCCAGCAGCACACCAGGCACAGATACGCAGTATTTT. It encodes CASSTPGTDTQYF.

This clonotype has at least ten counts. The J gene is TRBJ2-1, the V gene TRBV20-1; 7 bases align to TRBD1. The CDR3 runs 14 residues. The ends lost 5 bases at V and 6 bases at J; junction bases unmatched: 10. Germline CDR1 is DFQATT and CDR2 is SNEGSKA (reference sequence). The CDR3 loop is CSARDSMRLNEQFF. DNA for the CDR3: TGCAGTGCTCGGGACAGTATGCGCCTCAATGAGCAGTTCTTC.

This clonotype was recorded a few times. This chain connects TRBV11-2 to TRBJ2-7; D is possibly TRBD1 or TRBD2 (5 bases each). Germline V CDR1 and CDR2: SGHAT, FQNNGV. The CDR3 contains 13 residues. V shed 4 bases and J shed 9 bases, with 16 bases lying between them. For the CDR3, the DNA is TGTGCCAGCAGCTCCGGGGCCTTATATCGGCAGTACTTC. It yields the protein CASSSGALYRQYF.

The CDR3 sequence is CSAKTLRDGFYNEQFF. CDR3 in DNA: TGCAGTGCTAAAACTCTCCGGGACGGATTCTACAATGAGCAGTTCTTC. The chain couples TRBV20-1 to TRBJ2-1, with D perhaps matching TRBD1 or TRBD2 (5 bases each). This CDR3 spans 16 amino acids. In germline, CDR1 is DFQATT, CDR2 SNEGSKA (reference sequence). V lost 4 bases, J lost 3 bases, and 19 bases lay in between.

This clonotype was observed a few times. The chain combines TRBV11-3 with TRBJ2-7; D not certain. There are 18 residues in the CDR3. Trimming took 1 base from V and 1 from J, leaving 20 bases between them. Germline-derived CDR1 and CDR2 are SGHNT and YENEEA. The CDR3 region is CASSLVRQAPRRSYEQYF. The DNA for the CDR3 is TGTGCCAGCAGCTTAGTTCGGCAGGCCCCACGACGATCCTACGAGCAGTACTTC.

This chain joins TRBV5-4 and TRBJ2-7; the D gene is possibly TRBD1 (6 bases). CDR1 SGHNT and CDR2 YYREEE come from the germline V gene (reference sequence). CDR3 size: 15 residues. The V end lost 3 bases, the J end lost 8 bases, and 21 bases lay between the germline ends. CDR3 DNA: TGTGCCAGCAGCTCCCTACAGGGCAGTCGGCAACAGCAGTACTTC. It codes for CASSSLQGSRQQQYF.

This clonotype was detected a few times. The chain links TRBV29-1 to TRBJ1-1; D might be TRBD1 (5 bases). The ends were cut back, 6 bases at V and 0 bases at J, with 17 bases in the middle. In germline, CDR1 is SQVTM, CDR2 ANQGSEA. The CDR3 length is 15 residues. CDR3 amino acids: CSVATDGRLNTEAFF. CDR3 in DNA: TGCAGCGTAGCGACAGACGGGAGACTGAACACTGAAGCTTTCTTT.

Many counts were recorded for this clonotype. The CDR3 loop is CASSYVTGGPNLNEQFF. In DNA form, the CDR3 reads TGTGCCAGCAGTTACGTCACGGGAGGGCCTAATCTGAATGAGCAGTTCTTC. This chain uses TRBV6-2 or TRBV6-3 with TRBJ2-1; 8 bases are shared with TRBD2. Looked up from germline, CDR1 is MNHEY and CDR2 is SVGEGT. The CDR3 spans 17 residues. J was trimmed by 7 bases and V by 2 bases; bases with no gene match: 13.

This clonotype is labeled as medium-sized. The chain carries TRBV12-3 or TRBV12-4 and TRBJ2-7; D call uncertain. V lost 4 bases, J lost 3 bases, and 16 bases lay in between. The CDR3 covers 15 residues. In nucleotides, the CDR3 is TGTGCCAGCAGTTCCACTACCCCGGTCCGCTACGAGCAGTACTTC. Encoded protein: CASSSTTPVRYEQYF.

The rearrangement uses TRBV20-1 and TRBJ1-2, with D perhaps TRBD1 (6 bases). Trimming removed 3 bases at V and 8 bases at J, with 19 bases between. Germline CDR1 and CDR2: DFQATT and SNEGSKA (reference sequence). The CDR3 contains 14 residues. The CDR3 region has the DNA TGCAGTGCTAGGGAAAGAAGGGACATGTCGGGCTACACCTTC. It encodes CSARERRDMSGYTF.

This clonotype was found many times. This chain connects TRBV20-1 to TRBJ2-5; 9 bases agree with TRBD1. The V gene end was trimmed by 0 bases and the J gene end by 5 bases; junction bases not matched to a gene: 10. Per the germline V gene, CDR1 is DFQATT and CDR2 is SNEGSKA (reference sequence). The CDR3 spans 16 residues. This chain's CDR3 is CSARDSDRGSAETQYF. In DNA form, the CDR3 reads TGCAGTGCTAGAGATTCTGACAGGGGGAGTGCGGAGACCCAGTACTTC.

The rearrangement joins TRBV5-1 to TRBJ2-5, with 7 bases identical to TRBD2. CDR3 length: 15 amino acids. Germline V gene data show CDR1 as SGHRS and CDR2 as YFSETQ. V gave up 4 bases and J gave up 4 bases; unmatched junction bases: 10. The CDR3: CASSAAGGLPETQYF. CDR3 DNA sequence: TGCGCCAGCAGCGCAGCCGGGGGACTACCAGAGACCCAGTACTTC.

The chain couples TRBV5-6 to TRBJ1-6; unclear D gene. Germline lookup yields CDR1 SGHDT and CDR2 YYEEEE. V lost 7 bases to trimming and J lost 14 bases, with 25 bases between them. CDR3 length: 15 residues. CDR3 sequence: CASVLILRVPSSLHF. The CDR3 nucleotides are TGTGCCAGCGTTTTGATCCTCCGGGTACCCTCTTCCCTCCACTTT.

The chain combines TRBV6-1 with TRBJ2-7; D gene uncertain. V dropped 7 bases and J dropped 7 bases, with 11 bases sitting between them. The CDR3 totals 11 residues. Germline lookup yields CDR1 MNHNS and CDR2 SASEGT. CDR3 nucleotides: TGTGCCAGCATCCTTGTGGGGGAGCAGTACTTC. Encoded protein: CASILVGEQYF.

The chain joins TRBV5-1 to TRBJ2-1, with 10 bases aligning to TRBD1. V trimming: 1 base; J trimming: 5 bases; junction bases outside the gene matches: 6. This CDR3 is 16 amino acids long. Germline V lookup: CDR1 SGHRS, CDR2 YFSETQ. The CDR3 reads CASSLIGQGENNEQFF. CDR3 coding DNA: TGCGCCAGCAGCTTGATCGGACAGGGGGAAAACAATGAGCAGTTCTTC.

The CDR3 loop is CASSPDLGGSSYEQYF. In nucleotides, the CDR3 is TGTGCCAGCAGCCCGGATCTGGGGGGAAGCTCCTACGAGCAGTACTTC. The rearrangement links TRBV3-1 to TRBJ2-7, with D possibly matching TRBD2 (6 bases). The CDR3 length is 16 residues. Germline-derived CDR1 and CDR2 are LGHDT and YNNKEL (reference sequence). Trimming shortened V by 4 bases and J by 0 bases, and 16 bases separated the two germline ends.

CDR3 residues: CASSPGRTSTDTQYF. For the CDR3, the DNA is TGTGCCAGCAGCCCGGGACGCACTAGCACAGATACGCAGTATTTT. V is TRBV3-1 and J is TRBJ2-3; D is tentatively TRBD1 or TRBD2 (5 bases each). This CDR3 spans 15 amino acids. Trimming removed 4 bases from V and 0 bases from J, with 11 bases in between. Germline CDR1 reads LGHDT; CDR2 reads YNNKEL (reference sequence).

This clonotype was seen many times. This chain uses TRBV24-1 with TRBJ2-5, with TRBD1 matching over 9 bases. After removal of 4 bases from V and 5 bases from J, the junction contained 7 bases not matched to a gene. Germline V gene lookup returns CDR1 KGHDR and CDR2 SFDVKD. There are 15 residues in the CDR3. CDR3 loop: CATSDPGQGRETQYF. DNA for the CDR3: TGTGCCACCAGTGACCCGGGACAGGGTAGGGAGACCCAGTACTTC.

This clonotype has a count of ten or more. This chain links TRBV12-3 or TRBV12-4 with TRBJ1-1; D is uncertain. CDR3 length: 14 amino acids. V was pared by 3 bases and J by 0 bases, with 8 bases between. In nucleotides, the CDR3 is TGTGCCAGCAGTTTCTTCGGCCTGAACACTGAAGCTTTCTTT. This encodes CASSFFGLNTEAFF.

This clonotype was found many times. The rearrangement links TRBV7-8 to TRBJ1-2; the D is unclear. Looked up from germline, CDR1 is SGHVS and CDR2 is FQNEAQ. This CDR3 comprises 13 residues. V lost 6 bases to trimming and J lost 0 bases, with 8 bases between them. CDR3 coding DNA: TGTGCCAGCAGTTTTAGAGCTAACTATGGCTACACCTTC. Protein: CASSFRANYGYTF.

This clonotype has only a few counts. The J gene is TRBJ1-1, the V gene TRBV5-1; TRBD1 agrees at 12 bases. In germline, CDR1 is SGHRS, CDR2 YFSETQ. Unmatched junction bases numbered 6, after V lost 4 bases and J lost 8 bases. The CDR3 length is 14 residues. CDR3 bases: TGCGCCAGCAGCATCGGGACAGGGGGCAGGGAAGCTTTCTTT. Protein sequence: CASSIGTGGREAFF. Based on the CDR3 plus reference TRBV5-1 and TRBJ1-1, the full variable domain is KAGVTQTPRYLIKTRGQQVTLSCSPISGHRSVSWYQQTPGQGLQFLFEYFSETQRNKGNFPGRFSGRQFSNSRSEMNVSTLELGDSALYLCASSIGTGGREAFFGQGTRLTVV.

The genes are TRBV11-2 and TRBJ2-5; 9 nucleotides agree with TRBD2. V gave up 5 bases and J gave up 2 bases; unmatched junction bases: 9. CDR3 length: 16 residues. Germline V lookup: CDR1 SGHAT, CDR2 FQNNGV. As DNA, the CDR3 is TGTGCCAGCAGCGCCACCCCTAGCGGGGTTCAAGAGACCCAGTACTTC. This gives the protein CASSATPSGVQETQYF.

The chain couples TRBV5-4 to TRBJ2-2, with D perhaps matching TRBD2 (7 bases). Germline V lookup: CDR1 SGHNT, CDR2 YYREEE (reference sequence). The CDR3 contains 16 residues. The V end was cut by 6 bases, the J end by 4 bases, with 19 bases between. The DNA for the CDR3 is TGTGCCAGCACCTGGGGGGGGCAGAGTGGCACCGGGGAGCTGTTTTTT. Residues: CASTWGGQSGTGELFF.

This clonotype showed up just a few times. The chain combines TRBV20-1 with TRBJ2-1; TRBD1 agrees at 8 bases. Germline CDR1 is DFQATT and CDR2 is SNEGSKA (reference sequence). V trimming: 4 bases; J trimming: 8 bases; junction bases outside the gene matches: 10. The CDR3 length is 14 residues. CDR3 residues: CSATRTGPTHEQFF. DNA for the CDR3: TGCAGTGCTACCCGGACAGGGCCCACACATGAGCAGTTCTTC.

In this sample, this clonotype turned up a few times. The chain links TRBV3-1 to TRBJ2-1; 12 bases are a match to TRBD2. CDR3 length: 17 amino acids. The V and J ends lost 3 bases and 10 bases, in that order; junction bases with no gene match: 13. Germline lookup yields CDR1 LGHDT and CDR2 YNNKEL (reference sequence). The CDR3 DNA sequence: TGTGCCAGCAGCCATCCAACCGCTAGCGGGGGGGCGCGGGAGCAGTTCTTC. Translated: CASSHPTASGGAREQFF.

In this sample, this clonotype turned up many times. The chain is built from TRBV12-3 or TRBV12-4 and TRBJ1-2, with a possible D match to TRBD1 (5 bases). The ends were cut back, 5 bases at V and 5 bases at J, with 18 bases in the middle. CDR3 length: 15 amino acids. The CDR3 here is CASSQQAPMGYGYTF. DNA of the CDR3: TGTGCCAGCAGTCAACAGGCCCCGATGGGTTATGGCTACACCTTC.